One and the same sample provided the 19 T cell receptor beta chains below, sequenced in a study of blood T cell repertoires in COVID-19. Only in-frame clones appear in the TCRdb table, and some are missing; sequencing was by immunoSEQ multiplex PCR. The table has a few hundred thousand clones, about 90% seen once. The specimen sequenced was PBMCs or T cells enriched from blood (not recorded which). The receptor set was obtained from a young woman who had recovered from COVID-19.

V and J are TRBV28 and TRBJ2-3; TRBD1 matches 9 bases. This CDR3 region has 13 residues. CDR1 and CDR2 from the germline V gene are MDHEN and SYDVKM. J lost 7 bases, V lost 10 bases, and 9 bases had no gene match. Here the CDR3 reads CATGQGLGYTQYF. The CDR3 DNA sequence: TGTGCCACCGGACAGGGGCTTGGTTATACGCAGTATTTT.

The CDR3 region is CASIEGGTGAEAFF. The CDR3 nucleotides are TGTGCCAGTATAGAGGGAGGGACAGGGGCTGAAGCTTTCTTT. The chain joins TRBV19 to TRBJ1-1; 10 bases align to TRBD1. This CDR3 contains 14 residues. The ends lost 7 bases at V and 6 bases at J; junction bases unmatched: 8. CDR1 and CDR2 from the germline V gene are LNHDA and SQIVND (reference sequence).

CDR3 loop: CASSARDYGYTF. Here the CDR3 DNA reads TGTGCCAGCAGCGCCCGGGACTATGGCTACACCTTC. V usage is TRBV3-1 (or the pseudogene TRBV3-2) and J usage is TRBJ1-2; D not certain. The V end was cut by 5 bases, the J end by 3 bases, with 7 bases between. CDR1 is LGHDT and CDR2 is YNNKEL in the germline V gene (reference sequence). The CDR3 loop spans 12 amino acids.

This clone has a single count. The gene calls are TRBV19 and TRBJ1-2; TRBD1 is a possible D gene (6 bases). From germline, CDR1 is LNHDA and CDR2 SQIVND (reference sequence). V was pared by 7 bases and J by 7 bases, with 31 bases between. The CDR3 runs to 18 residues. The CDR3 region is CASKDGSVGQGSILGYTF. DNA for the CDR3: TGTGCCAGTAAAGATGGGTCGGTGGGCCAGGGGTCTATACTTGGCTACACCTTC.

The chain has TRBV4-3 and TRBJ2-1, with 11 bases lining up with TRBD2. CDR1 LGHNA and CDR2 YSLEER come from the germline V gene. The CDR3 has 16 amino acids. With 1 base clipped from V and 2 bases from J, the junction kept 1 base outside the gene matches. The CDR3 loop is CASSQVAGGTYNEQFF. Written as DNA, the CDR3 is TGCGCCAGCAGCCAAGTAGCGGGGGGGACCTACAATGAGCAGTTCTTC.

The CDR3 is CASSRSLSSYNEQFF. CDR3 DNA sequence: TGTGCCAGCAGCCGATCCCTAAGCTCCTACAATGAGCAGTTCTTC. The V call is TRBV27, the J call TRBJ2-1; D is unresolved. CDR3 length equals 15 residues. The germline gives CDR1 MNHEY, CDR2 SMNVEV (reference sequence). Trimming took off 6 bases at V and 0 bases at J, with 12 bases between the two ends.

The J gene is TRBJ2-3, the V gene TRBV7-6; maybe TRBD1 (6 bases). The V gene lost 5 bases and the J gene lost 5 bases, with 11 bases spanning the gap. The CDR3 extends over 13 amino acids. The V gene's germline CDR1 is SGHVS and CDR2 FNYEAQ. CDR3 in amino acids: CASSILQGDTQYF. CDR3 nucleotides: TGTGCCAGCAGCATTCTACAGGGAGATACGCAGTATTTT.

In DNA, the CDR3 is TGTGCCAGCAGCAAACTTAGTGGGACTAGCGGGGGCCTCAGCTCCTACGAGCAGTACTTC. It specifies CASSKLSGTSGGLSSYEQYF. The rearrangement joins TRBV21-1 to TRBJ2-7; TRBD2 is taken as the D call from the table, unchecked against the DNA. TRBV21-1 is labeled a pseudogene. The CDR3 is 20 residues long.

The chain carries TRBV6-1 and TRBJ1-5; no clear D. CDR3 length equals 13 residues. The V gene lost 2 bases and the J gene lost 2 bases, with 4 bases spanning the gap. Germline V gene lookup returns CDR1 MNHNS and CDR2 SASEGT. The CDR3 DNA follows: TGTGCCAGCAGTGAAACAGGCAATCAGCCCCAGCATTTT. Protein product: CASSETGNQPQHF.

The rearrangement joins TRBV5-4 to TRBJ1-2; no firm D call. This CDR3 is 13 amino acids long. The germline gives CDR1 SGHNT, CDR2 YYREEE (reference sequence). Trimming pared 4 bases from V and 8 bases from J, leaving 15 bases between. CDR3 bases: TGTGCCAGCAGCCCCCCCCTATTTTTGGGCTACACCTTC. Its protein product is CASSPPLFLGYTF. Based on the CDR3 plus reference TRBV5-4 and TRBJ1-2, the full variable domain is ETGVTQSPTHLIKTRGQQVTLRCSSQSGHNTVSWYQQALGQGPQFIFQYYREEENGRGNFPPRFSGLQFPNYSSELNVNALELDDSALYLCASSPPLFLGYTFGSGTRLTVV.

This clone has a handful of counts. The V gene is TRBV19, the J gene TRBJ1-2; 9 positions match TRBD1. Germline CDR1 reads LNHDA; CDR2 reads SQIVND (reference sequence). Unmatched junction bases numbered 5, after V lost 3 bases and J lost 9 bases. There are 13 residues in the CDR3. CDR3 coding DNA: TGTGCCAGTAGTATGGGACAGGGAAGGAGCTACACCTTC. Translated, it gives CASSMGQGRSYTF.

The V gene is TRBV28, the J gene TRBJ1-1, with D perhaps TRBD1 (5 bases). The germline V and J ends were trimmed by 2 bases and 5 bases, with 12 bases remaining between them. The CDR3 runs to 14 residues. Germline-derived CDR1 and CDR2 are MDHEN and SYDVKM. The CDR3 nucleotides are TGTGCCAGCAGTTTACACAGGTTGAGGACTGAAGCTTTCTTT. Translating it yields CASSLHRLRTEAFF. The full variable domain, its missing parts supplied by reference TRBV28 and TRBJ1-1, is DVKVTQSSRYLVKRTGEKVFLECVQDMDHENMFWYRQDPGLGLRLIYFSYDVKMKEKGDIPEGYSVSREKKERFSLILESASTNQTSMYLCASSLHRLRTEAFFGQGTRLTVV.

The chain employs TRBV12-1 and TRBJ1-5; the table assigns TRBD1, which was not confirmed against the DNA. TRBV12-1 is recorded as a pseudogene. This CDR3 is built from 14 residues. The CDR3: CASSRDRNYQPQHF. The DNA for the CDR3 is TGTGCCAGCAGCCGGGACAGGAATTATCAGCCCCAGCATTTT.

The rearrangement joins TRBV19 to TRBJ2-7; the D gene is possibly TRBD1 (5 bases). The CDR3 runs to 14 residues. V lost 5 bases to trimming and J lost 0 bases, with 11 bases between them. Germline V CDR1 and CDR2: LNHDA, SQIVND (reference sequence). The CDR3 nucleotides are TGTGCCAGTAGTGTAGGCAGGGCCTCCTACGAGCAGTACTTC. It translates to CASSVGRASYEQYF. The whole variable domain, filled in from reference TRBV19 and TRBJ2-7, reads DGGITQSPKYLFRKEGQNVTLSCEQNLNHDAMYWYRQDPGQGLRLIYYSQIVNDFQKGDIAEGYSVSREKKESFPLTVTSAQKNPTAFYLCASSVGRASYEQYFGPGTRLTVT.

V is TRBV10-1 and J is TRBJ2-2; 8 bases are shared with TRBD1. The CDR3 is made up of 15 amino acids. The J segment lost 1 base and the V segment lost 2 bases, leaving 0 bases of the junction unmatched. Germline V gene data show CDR1 as WNHNN and CDR2 as SYGVQD (reference sequence). This CDR3 is CASSEGQGNTGELFF. CDR3 coding DNA: TGCGCCAGCAGTGAGGGACAGGGGAACACCGGGGAGCTGTTTTTT.

This chain uses TRBV5-4 with TRBJ2-3, with TRBD2 identical over 7 bases. Germline trimming cut 4 bases from V and 3 bases from J; bases unmatched to any gene: 8. The germline V gene encodes CDR1 SGHNT and CDR2 YYREEE (reference sequence). The CDR3 spans 15 residues. In DNA form, the CDR3 reads TGTGCCAGCAGCCAATCGGGGGGTAGGACAGATACGCAGTATTTT. Translated, it gives CASSQSGGRTDTQYF.

Turning to this clone: This same CDR3 is encoded by further DNA sequences in the sample. V gene TRBV12-3 or TRBV12-4 combines with J gene TRBJ1-6; no reliable D call. The CDR3 is 13 residues long. The V and J ends lost 3 bases and 7 bases respectively, with 7 bases between them. CDR3 sequence (DNA): TGTGCCAGCAGTTTCGGAGGCAATTCACCCCTCCACTTT. It specifies CASSFGGNSPLHF.

This rearrangement joins TRBV28 to TRBJ1-5, with D uncertain. The CDR3 consists of 15 residues. The V gene lost 5 bases and the J gene lost 9 bases, with 20 bases spanning the gap. CDR1 is MDHEN and CDR2 is SYDVKM in the germline V gene. CDR3 sequence (DNA): TGTGCCAGCAGTCCTCCGGTTACAGTATCTGGGCCCCAGCATTTT. Translating gives CASSPPVTVSGPQHF.

The chain combines TRBV5-1 with TRBJ2-1, with a possible D match to TRBD1 (5 bases). CDR1 and CDR2 from the germline V gene are SGHRS and YFSETQ. The CDR3 is 16 amino acids. The germline V and J ends were trimmed by 0 bases and 6 bases, with 16 bases remaining between them. CDR3: CASSLEGRGWGNEQFF. The CDR3 region has the DNA TGCGCCAGCAGCTTGGAGGGTAGGGGTTGGGGCAATGAGCAGTTCTTC.